Below are 8 T cell receptor beta chains sequenced from a single sample in a study of OX40 agonist ivuxolimab in advanced cancers. Clones were read by immunoSEQ multiplex PCR, and TCRdb kept only the in-frame ones, dropping some. In the table there are roughly 80,000 clones, 90% of which are singletons. This specimen was CD4+ or CD8+ T cells sorted from blood, taken in a trial of the OX40 agonist ivuxolimab. The receptor set was obtained from an adult with an advanced solid tumor such as melanoma, head and neck, liver or kidney cancer.

V usage is TRBV7-2 and J usage is TRBJ1-3, with 9 bases that match TRBD1. The J segment lost 4 bases and the V segment lost 4 bases, leaving 8 bases of the junction unmatched. Germline assignment: CDR1 SGHTA and CDR2 FQGNSA. The CDR3 length is 16 residues. The CDR3 is CASSSRGTGSGNTIYF. The CDR3 DNA reads TGTGCCAGCAGCTCCCGCGGGACAGGGTCCGGAAACACCATATATTTT. The complete variable domain, with remaining parts taken from reference TRBV7-2 and TRBJ1-3, reads GAGVSQSPSNKVTEKGKDVELRCDPISGHTALYWYRQSLGQGLEFLIYFQGNSAPDKSGLPSDRFSAERTGGSVSTLTIQRTQQEDSAVYLCASSSRGTGSGNTIYFGEGSWLTVV.

This clone appeared once. The chain recombines TRBV5-8 with TRBJ1-2; D remains ambiguous. Germline V lookup: CDR1 SGHTS, CDR2 YDEGEE. The CDR3 totals 16 residues. V lost 1 base and J lost 4, with 17 bases in between. CDR3 protein: CASSLILGRQTYGYTF. The CDR3 DNA is TGTGCCAGCAGCTTGATTCTTGGCAGGCAGACCTATGGCTACACCTTC. The variable domain in full, completed from reference TRBV5-8 and TRBJ1-2, reads EAGVTQSPTHLIKTRGQQATLRCSPISGHTSVYWYQQALGLGLQFLLWYDEGEERNRGNFPPRFSGRQFPNYSSELNVNALELEDSALYLCASSLILGRQTYGYTFGSGTRLTVV.

V usage is TRBV7-9 and J usage is TRBJ1-1; D call uncertain. V lost 5 bases and J 6 bases, leaving 16 bases between the germline ends. The CDR3 is 14 residues long. Germline V gene data show CDR1 as SEHNR and CDR2 as FQNEAQ (reference sequence). The CDR3 DNA is TGTGCCAGCAGCCCCCTAATGGGAAATCCTGAAGCTTTCTTT. Protein product: CASSPLMGNPEAFF. The whole variable domain, remainder taken from reference TRBV7-9 and TRBJ1-1, is DTGVSQNPRHKITKRGQNVTFRCDPISEHNRLYWYRQTLGQGPEFLTYFQNEAQLEKSRLLSDRFSAERPKGSFSTLEIQRTEQGDSAMYLCASSPLMGNPEAFFGQGTRLTVV.

The CDR3 sequence is CASSSALAGGFEQYF. The CDR3 DNA is TGTGCCAGCAGCTCAGCCCTAGCGGGAGGTTTTGAGCAGTACTTC. The chain uses TRBV7-2 and TRBJ2-7; TRBD2 matches 11 bases. After removal of 4 bases from V and 7 bases from J, the junction contained 9 bases not matched to a gene. Germline CDR1 is SGHTA and CDR2 is FQGNSA. The CDR3 sequence is 15 residues long.

The rearrangement links TRBV18 to TRBJ2-5; perhaps TRBD2 as D (5 bases). The CDR3 contains 13 residues. V was cut by 3 bases and J by 4 bases, with 9 bases left in between. The germline V gene encodes CDR1 KGHSH and CDR2 LQKENI. The CDR3 sequence is CASSPGVRETQYF. The DNA for the CDR3 is TGTGCCAGCTCACCGGGAGTCCGAGAGACCCAGTACTTC.

The rearrangement links TRBV5-1 to TRBJ2-1; 10 positions match TRBD2. CDR1 and CDR2 from the germline V gene are SGHRS and YFSETQ. The ends lost 1 base at V and 6 bases at J; junction bases unmatched: 7. The CDR3 has 16 residues. CDR3 sequence (DNA): TGCGCCAGCAGCTTGACCGGGACTAGCGAGTTCAATGAGCAGTTCTTC. As protein: CASSLTGTSEFNEQFF.

The chain is built from TRBV29-1 and TRBJ2-5; D remains unclear. The CDR3 consists of 13 residues. CDR1 is SQVTM, CDR2 ANQGSEA, per germline. Between the trimmed V and J ends, which lost 4 bases and 5 bases, there was a span of 14 bases. The CDR3 nucleotides read TGCAGCGTTGGCAAGGGTGGGATGGAGACCCAGTACTTC. This codes for CSVGKGGMETQYF.

This chain connects TRBV4-2 to TRBJ2-5, with D unclear. This CDR3 spans 11 amino acids. The ends were cut back, 3 bases at V and 3 bases at J, with 2 bases in the middle. From germline, CDR1 is LGHNA and CDR2 YNFKEQ. The CDR3 region has the DNA TGTGCCAGCAGCCAGAAAGAGACCCAGTACTTC. Translation: CASSQKETQYF.